This TCR beta chain was profiled in a study of shared clonotypes between healthy human individuals. Notes on the study in general: Inspection by rarefaction showed sorted-subset sequencing to be incomplete despite large depth. The researchers took only blood, and tissue repertoires probably look different.

The CDR3 has 11 residues. In germline, CDR1 is DFQATT, CDR2 SNEGSKA (reference sequence). The junction had 2 bases not matched to a gene; V was cut back by 5 bases and J by 4 bases. Positively selected for CCR7, the CD45RO-negative cells used as naive CD8 cells excluded terminally differentiated effector memory CD45RA+ cells. The authors' processing: Junction-only sequences without quality scores were provided by ImmunoSEQ, so filtering was different. The table came from immunoSEQ multiplex PCR; TCRdb's copy has only in-frame clones and leaves some out. V, J and clone size are those of that table, while D and trimming were read from the DNA. The table includes some 600,000 clones, approximately 96% detected once. Regarding this clone: Its target is unknown.

This clonotype was sampled from a woman aged 25 to 39 in good health. This sequence joins TRBV20-1 and TRBJ2-7; 7 bases align to TRBD1. The specimen sequenced was naive CD8+ T cells sorted from blood. The CDR3 coding sequence is TGCAGTGCTCCACAGGGGTACGAGCAGTACTTC. Amino acid sequence: CSAPQGYEQYF.